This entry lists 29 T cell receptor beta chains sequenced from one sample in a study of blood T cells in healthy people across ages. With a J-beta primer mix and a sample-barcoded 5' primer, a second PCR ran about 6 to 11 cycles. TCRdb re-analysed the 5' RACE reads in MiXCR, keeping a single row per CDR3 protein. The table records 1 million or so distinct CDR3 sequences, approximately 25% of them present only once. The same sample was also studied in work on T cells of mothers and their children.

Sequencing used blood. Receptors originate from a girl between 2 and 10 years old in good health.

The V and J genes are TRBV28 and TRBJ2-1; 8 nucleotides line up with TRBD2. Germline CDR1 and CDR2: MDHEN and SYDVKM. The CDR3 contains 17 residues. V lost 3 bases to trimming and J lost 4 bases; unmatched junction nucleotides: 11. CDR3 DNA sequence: TGTGCCAGCAGTTTTAGTGATTTGGCTAGCGGGTACAATGAGCAGTTCTTC. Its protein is CASSFSDLASGYNEQFF. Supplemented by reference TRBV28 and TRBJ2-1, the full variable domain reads DVKVTQSSRYLVKRTGEKVFLECVQDMDHENMFWYRQDPGLGLRLIYFSYDVKMKEKGDIPEGYSVSREKKERFSLILESASTNQTSMYLCASSFSDLASGYNEQFFGPGTRLTVL.

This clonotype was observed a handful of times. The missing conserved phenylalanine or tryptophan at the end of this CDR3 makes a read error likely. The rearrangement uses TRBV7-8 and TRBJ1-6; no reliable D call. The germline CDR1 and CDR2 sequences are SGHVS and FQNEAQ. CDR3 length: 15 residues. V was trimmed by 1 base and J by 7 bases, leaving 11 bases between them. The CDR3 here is CASSLVGPLNSPLHL. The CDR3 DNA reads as TGTGCCAGCAGCTTAGTAGGGCCCCTAAATTCACCCCTCCACCTT.

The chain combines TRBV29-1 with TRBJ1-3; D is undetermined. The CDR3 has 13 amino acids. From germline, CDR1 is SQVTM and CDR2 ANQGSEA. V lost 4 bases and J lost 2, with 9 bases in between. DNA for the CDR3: TGCAGCGTTGTATCCGGGGCTGGAAACACCATATATTTT. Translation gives CSVVSGAGNTIYF.

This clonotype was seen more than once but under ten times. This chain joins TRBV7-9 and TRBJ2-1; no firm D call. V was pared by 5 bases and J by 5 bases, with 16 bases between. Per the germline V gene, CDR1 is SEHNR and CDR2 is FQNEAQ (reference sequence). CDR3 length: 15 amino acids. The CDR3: CASSPGSTIHNEQFF. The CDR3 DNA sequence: TGTGCCAGCAGCCCCGGAAGCACCATTCACAATGAGCAGTTCTTC.

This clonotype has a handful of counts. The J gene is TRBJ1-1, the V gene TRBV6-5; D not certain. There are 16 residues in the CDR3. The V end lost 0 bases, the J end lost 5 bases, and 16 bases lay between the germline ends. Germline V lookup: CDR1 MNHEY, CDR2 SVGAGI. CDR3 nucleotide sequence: TGTGCCAGCAGTTACTCCCCGGACGGCCCGCGGACTGAAGCTTTCTTT. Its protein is CASSYSPDGPRTEAFF.

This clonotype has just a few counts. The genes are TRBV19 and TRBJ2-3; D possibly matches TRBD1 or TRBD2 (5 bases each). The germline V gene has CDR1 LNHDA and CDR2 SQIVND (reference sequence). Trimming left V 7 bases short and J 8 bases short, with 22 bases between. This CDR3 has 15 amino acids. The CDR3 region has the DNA TGTGCCAGTATGCCTGGGACGGGAAATTTGGGTACGCAGTATTTT. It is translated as CASMPGTGNLGTQYF.

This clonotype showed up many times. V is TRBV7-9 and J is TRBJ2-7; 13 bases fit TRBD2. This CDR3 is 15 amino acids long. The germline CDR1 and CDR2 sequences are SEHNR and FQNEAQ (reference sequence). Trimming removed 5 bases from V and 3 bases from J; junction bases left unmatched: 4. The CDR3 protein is CASSPGLAGDYEQYF. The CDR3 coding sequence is TGTGCCAGCAGCCCCGGACTAGCGGGGGACTACGAGCAGTACTTC.

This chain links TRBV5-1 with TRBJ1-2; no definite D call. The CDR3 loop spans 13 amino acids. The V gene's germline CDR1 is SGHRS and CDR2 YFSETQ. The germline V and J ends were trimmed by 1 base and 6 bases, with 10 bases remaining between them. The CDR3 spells CASSLTGDHGYTF. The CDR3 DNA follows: TGCGCCAGCAGCTTGACCGGGGATCATGGCTACACCTTC.

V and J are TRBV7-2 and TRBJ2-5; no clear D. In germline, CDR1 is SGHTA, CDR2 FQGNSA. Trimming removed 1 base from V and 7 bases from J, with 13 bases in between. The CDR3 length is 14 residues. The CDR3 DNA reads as TGTGCCAGCAGCTTAGTCCCCGAAGGAGTGACCCAGTACTTC. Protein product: CASSLVPEGVTQYF.

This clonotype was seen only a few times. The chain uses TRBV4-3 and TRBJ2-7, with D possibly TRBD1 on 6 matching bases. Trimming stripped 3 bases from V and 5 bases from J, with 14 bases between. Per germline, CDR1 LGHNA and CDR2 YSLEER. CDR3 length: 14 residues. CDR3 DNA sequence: TGCGCCAGCAGCCACTTCCCCGACAGGAACGAGCAGTACTTC. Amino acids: CASSHFPDRNEQYF.

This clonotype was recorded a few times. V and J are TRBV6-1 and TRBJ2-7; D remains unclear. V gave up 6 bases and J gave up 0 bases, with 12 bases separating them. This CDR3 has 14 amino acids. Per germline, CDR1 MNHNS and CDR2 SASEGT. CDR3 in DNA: TGTGCCAGCAGGGACGCTACCGACTCCTACGAGCAGTACTTC. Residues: CASRDATDSYEQYF.

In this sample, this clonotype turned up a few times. CDR3 region: CASSQSLAGGEDTQYF. CDR3 DNA sequence: TGTGCCAGCAGCCAATCCCTAGCGGGAGGAGAAGATACGCAGTATTTT. The chain joins TRBV3-1 to TRBJ2-3; 11 bases align to TRBD2. Losses at the gene ends were 2 bases for V and 5 bases for J; bases not matched to a gene: 6. In germline, CDR1 is LGHDT, CDR2 YNNKEL (reference sequence). The CDR3 contains 16 residues.

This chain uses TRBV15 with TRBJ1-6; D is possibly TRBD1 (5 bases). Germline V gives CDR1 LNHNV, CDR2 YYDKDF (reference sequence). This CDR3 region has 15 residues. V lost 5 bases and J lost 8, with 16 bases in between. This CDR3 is CATSFRYGDYSPLHF. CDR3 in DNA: TGTGCCACCAGCTTCCGATACGGGGACTATTCACCCCTCCACTTT.

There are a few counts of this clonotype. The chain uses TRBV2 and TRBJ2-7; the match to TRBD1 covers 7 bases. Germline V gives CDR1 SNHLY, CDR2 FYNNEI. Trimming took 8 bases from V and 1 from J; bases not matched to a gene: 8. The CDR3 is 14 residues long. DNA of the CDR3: TGTGCCAGCGGGAGAGACAGGGTATCCTACGAGCAGTACTTC. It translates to CASGRDRVSYEQYF.

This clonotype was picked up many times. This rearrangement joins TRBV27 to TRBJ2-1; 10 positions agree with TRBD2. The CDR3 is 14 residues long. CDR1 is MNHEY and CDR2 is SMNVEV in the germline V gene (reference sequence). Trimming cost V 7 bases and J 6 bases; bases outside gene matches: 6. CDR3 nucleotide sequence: TGTGCCAGCACGATAGCTAGCGGGAGCAATGAGCAGTTCTTC. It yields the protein CASTIASGSNEQFF.

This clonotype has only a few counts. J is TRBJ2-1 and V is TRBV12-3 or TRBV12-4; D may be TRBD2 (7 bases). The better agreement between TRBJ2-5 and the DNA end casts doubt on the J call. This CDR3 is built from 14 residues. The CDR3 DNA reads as TGTGCCAGCAGACCCGGGGGGCAACAAGAGACCCAGTACTTC. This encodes CASRPGGQQETQYF.

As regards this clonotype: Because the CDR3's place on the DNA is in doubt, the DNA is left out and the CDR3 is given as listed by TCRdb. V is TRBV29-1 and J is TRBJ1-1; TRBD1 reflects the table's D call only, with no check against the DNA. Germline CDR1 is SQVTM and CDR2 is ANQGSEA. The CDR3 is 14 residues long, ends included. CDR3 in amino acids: CSVGAGTGGLRASF.

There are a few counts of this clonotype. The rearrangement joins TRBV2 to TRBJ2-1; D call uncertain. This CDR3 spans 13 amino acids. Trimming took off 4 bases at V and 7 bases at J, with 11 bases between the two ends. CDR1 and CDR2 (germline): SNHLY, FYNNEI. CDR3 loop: CASSVRFVNEQFF. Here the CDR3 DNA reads TGTGCCAGCAGTGTTAGGTTTGTGAATGAGCAGTTCTTC.

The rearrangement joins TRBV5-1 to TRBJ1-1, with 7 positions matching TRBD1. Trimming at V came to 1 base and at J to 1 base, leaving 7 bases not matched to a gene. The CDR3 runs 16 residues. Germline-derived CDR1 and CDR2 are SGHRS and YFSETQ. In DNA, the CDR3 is TGCGCCAGCAGCTTGACTACCGGGACAGCGAACACTGAAGCTTTCTTT. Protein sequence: CASSLTTGTANTEAFF.

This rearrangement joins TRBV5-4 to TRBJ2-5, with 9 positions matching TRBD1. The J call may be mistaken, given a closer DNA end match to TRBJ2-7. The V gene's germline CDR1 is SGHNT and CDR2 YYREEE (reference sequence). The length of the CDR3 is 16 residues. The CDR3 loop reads CASSLDRTGATYEQYF. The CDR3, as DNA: TGTGCCAGCAGCTTGGACAGGACAGGGGCCACCTACGAGCAGTACTTC.

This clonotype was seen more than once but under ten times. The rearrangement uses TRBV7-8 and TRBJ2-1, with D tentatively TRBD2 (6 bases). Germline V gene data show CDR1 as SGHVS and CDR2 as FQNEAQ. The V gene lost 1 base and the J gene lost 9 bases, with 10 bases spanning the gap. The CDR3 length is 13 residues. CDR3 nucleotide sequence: TGTGCCAGCAGCTTAGGAGCGGGCGGTGAGCAGTTCTTC. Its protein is CASSLGAGGEQFF.

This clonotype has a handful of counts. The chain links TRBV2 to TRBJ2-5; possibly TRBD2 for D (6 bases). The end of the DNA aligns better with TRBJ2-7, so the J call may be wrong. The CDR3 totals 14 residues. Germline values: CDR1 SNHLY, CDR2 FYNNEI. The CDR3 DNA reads TGTGCCAGCCCCCCAACGGTGGAGGGATACGAGCAGTACTTC. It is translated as CASPPTVEGYEQYF.

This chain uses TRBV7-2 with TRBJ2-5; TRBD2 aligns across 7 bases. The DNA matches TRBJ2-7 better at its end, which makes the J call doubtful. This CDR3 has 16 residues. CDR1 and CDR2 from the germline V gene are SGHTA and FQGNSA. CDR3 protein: CASSLAPGLGSFEQYF. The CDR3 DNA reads TGTGCCAGCAGCTTAGCCCCCGGACTAGGAAGTTTCGAGCAGTACTTC.

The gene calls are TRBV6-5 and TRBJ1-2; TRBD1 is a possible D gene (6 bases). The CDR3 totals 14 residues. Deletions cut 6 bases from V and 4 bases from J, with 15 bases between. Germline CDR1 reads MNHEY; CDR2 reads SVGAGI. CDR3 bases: TGTGCCAGCAGACAGACAGGACTCAGCTATGGCTACACCTTC. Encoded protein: CASRQTGLSYGYTF.

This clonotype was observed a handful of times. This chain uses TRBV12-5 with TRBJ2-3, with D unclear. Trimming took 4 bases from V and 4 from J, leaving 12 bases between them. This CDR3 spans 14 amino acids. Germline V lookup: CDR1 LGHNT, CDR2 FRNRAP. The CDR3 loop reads CASGSLAVPDTQYF. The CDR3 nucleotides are TGTGCTAGTGGTTCCCTTGCAGTTCCAGATACGCAGTATTTT. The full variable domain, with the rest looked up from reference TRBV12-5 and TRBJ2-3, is DARVTQTPRHKVTEMGQEVTMRCQPILGHNTVFWYRQTMMQGLELLAYFRNRAPLDDSGMPKDRFSAEMPDATLATLKIQPSEPRDSAVYFCASGSLAVPDTQYFGPGTRLTVL.

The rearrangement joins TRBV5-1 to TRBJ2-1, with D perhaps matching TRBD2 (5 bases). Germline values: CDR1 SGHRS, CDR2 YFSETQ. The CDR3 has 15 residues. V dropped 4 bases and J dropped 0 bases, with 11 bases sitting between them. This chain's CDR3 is CASSPTRSSYNEQFF. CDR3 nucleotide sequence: TGCGCCAGCAGCCCTACTAGGAGCTCCTACAATGAGCAGTTCTTC.

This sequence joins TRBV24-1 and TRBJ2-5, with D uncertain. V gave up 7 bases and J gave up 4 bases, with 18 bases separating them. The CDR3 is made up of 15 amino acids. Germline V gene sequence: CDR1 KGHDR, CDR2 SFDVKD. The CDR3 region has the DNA TGTGCCACCAGCGACTCTTTTCAGGAAGGAGAGACCCAGTACTTC. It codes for CATSDSFQEGETQYF.

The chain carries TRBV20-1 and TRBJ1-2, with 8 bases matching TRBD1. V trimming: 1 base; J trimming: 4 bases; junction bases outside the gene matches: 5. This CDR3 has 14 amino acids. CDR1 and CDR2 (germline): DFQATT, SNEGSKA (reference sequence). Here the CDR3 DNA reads TGCAGTGCTAGAGGGTCGGACAGGGTCTATGGCTACACCTTC. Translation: CSARGSDRVYGYTF.

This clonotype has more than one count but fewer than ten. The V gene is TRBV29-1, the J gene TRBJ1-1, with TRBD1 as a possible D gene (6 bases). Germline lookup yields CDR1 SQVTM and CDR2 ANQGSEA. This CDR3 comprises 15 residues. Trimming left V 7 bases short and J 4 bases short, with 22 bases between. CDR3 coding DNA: TGCAGCGCTCTAGGGGTGACAGGTCGATTCACTGAAGCTTTCTTT. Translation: CSALGVTGRFTEAFF.